What follows are 26 T cell receptor beta chains derived from one specimen sequenced in a study of T-cell reconstitution after alpha-beta-depleted transplantation in children. The TCRbeta library was prepared with unique molecular identifiers. TCRdb re-called the PCR reads with MiXCR, one entry per CDR3 protein. This sample has over 150,000 distinct CDR3 sequences; just under 6.5% occur once, and the top ten carry about 5%. Sequences were derived from PBMCs, sampled before TCRalphabeta/CD19-depleted stem cell transplant. The source of these receptors is a girl under two years old with combined immunodeficiency, due to receive a stem cell transplant.

At least ten counts were recorded for this clonotype. The chain uses TRBV5-1 and TRBJ1-1; maybe TRBD1 (5 bases). With 0 bases removed from V and 1 base from J, the gap between germline ends came to 16 bases. CDR3 size: 17 residues. CDR1 is SGHRS, CDR2 YFSETQ, per germline. CDR3 in DNA: TGCGCCAGCAGCTTGGAACAGGCGGCGTGGAGGAACACTGAAGCTTTCTTT. Translation gives CASSLEQAAWRNTEAFF.

The sample holds a few counts of this clonotype. The rearrangement links TRBV6-2 or TRBV6-3 to TRBJ2-1; maybe TRBD1 (6 bases). Between the trimmed V and J ends, which lost 3 bases and 6 bases, there was a span of 9 bases. Germline lookup yields CDR1 MNHEY and CDR2 SVGEGT. The CDR3 spans 13 residues. The CDR3 DNA reads TGTGCCAGCAGTTATGTACAGGGCAATGAGCAGTTCTTC. The encoded protein is CASSYVQGNEQFF.

This clonotype has ten or more counts. V usage is TRBV14 and J usage is TRBJ1-2; possibly TRBD1 for D (6 bases). From germline, CDR1 is SGHDN and CDR2 FVKESK. This CDR3 has 16 amino acids. V gave up 1 base and J gave up 4 bases, with 16 bases separating them. Here the CDR3 reads CASSQGLSGAGYGYTF. CDR3 nucleotides: TGTGCCAGCAGCCAAGGACTGTCAGGGGCGGGCTATGGCTACACCTTC.

This clonotype was observed a handful of times. The chain carries TRBV4-3 and TRBJ2-1, with D possibly being TRBD1 (5 bases). The germline V gene encodes CDR1 LGHNA and CDR2 YSLEER. Trimming cost V 5 bases and J 0 bases, with 20 bases left between them. The CDR3 length is 18 residues. CDR3 in amino acids: CASSKGQGSLSSYNEQFF. The CDR3 nucleotides read TGCGCCAGCAGCAAAGGACAAGGGTCCTTAAGCTCCTACAATGAGCAGTTCTTC.

This clonotype has at least ten counts. V gene TRBV19 combines with J gene TRBJ2-1, with D possibly matching TRBD1 (5 bases). Trimming removed 7 bases from V and 5 bases from J, with 18 bases in between. There are 15 residues in the CDR3. The germline V gene encodes CDR1 LNHDA and CDR2 SQIVND (reference sequence). The CDR3 nucleotides read TGTGCCAGTACGCCAGGGTATCCCTGGGACAATGAGCAGTTCTTC. Its protein is CASTPGYPWDNEQFF.

This clonotype was counted many times. The chain combines TRBV12-3 or TRBV12-4 with TRBJ1-1, with D uncertain. V lost 5 bases, J lost 1 base, and 8 bases lay in between. The CDR3 is made up of 13 amino acids. CDR3 nucleotide sequence: TGTGCCAGCAGTAGTGAGGAGAACACTGAAGCTTTCTTT. It specifies CASSSEENTEAFF.

Here the CDR3 DNA reads TGTGCCAGCAGCTTAAGAGGCGGGGGGGCGGAGACCCAGTACTTC. This sequence encodes CASSLRGGGAETQYF. This chain links TRBV7-3 with TRBJ2-5; 9 positions agree with TRBD2. The CDR3 sequence is 15 residues long. Trimming at V came to 1 base and at J to 5 bases, leaving 5 bases not matched to a gene. The germline CDR1 and CDR2 sequences are SGHTA and FQGTGA.

The sample holds a few counts of this clonotype. The rearrangement uses TRBV15 and TRBJ2-5, with 8 bases fitting TRBD1. The CDR3 covers 15 residues. CDR1 and CDR2 (germline): LNHNV, YYDKDF (reference sequence). V was clipped by 5 bases and J by 9 bases; unmatched bases: 14. The chain's CDR3 is CATSPERQGAGSQYF. Here the CDR3 DNA reads TGTGCCACCAGCCCTGAGCGGCAGGGGGCTGGGTCCCAGTACTTC.

This clonotype was observed many times. The V gene is TRBV4-3, the J gene TRBJ2-1; the match to TRBD2 covers 12 bases. The CDR3 consists of 18 residues. Germline-derived CDR1 and CDR2 are LGHNA and YSLEER. The V gene end was trimmed by 0 bases and the J gene end by 9 bases; junction bases not matched to a gene: 12. This CDR3 is CASSQDRAGLAGPVEQFF. The DNA for the CDR3 is TGCGCCAGCAGCCAAGATAGAGCGGGACTAGCGGGCCCGGTTGAGCAGTTCTTC.

This clonotype has ten or more counts. The chain couples TRBV7-9 to TRBJ1-2; D is uncertain. Between the trimmed V and J ends, which lost 3 bases and 4 bases, there was a span of 9 bases. This CDR3 contains 13 residues. From germline, CDR1 is SEHNR and CDR2 FQNEAQ (reference sequence). CDR3 loop: CASSFGRIYGYTF. The CDR3 nucleotides are TGTGCCAGCAGCTTTGGACGGATCTATGGCTACACCTTC.

The table lists this clonotype with many counts. This rearrangement joins TRBV12-3 or TRBV12-4 to TRBJ2-1; D possibly corresponds to TRBD2 (6 bases). V dropped 7 bases and J dropped 2 bases, with 12 bases sitting between them. The CDR3 totals 14 residues. CDR3 DNA: TGTGCCAGCACATCCGGGACTCCCTACAATGAGCAGTTCTTC. Translated, it gives CASTSGTPYNEQFF.

At least ten counts were recorded for this clonotype. The gene calls are TRBV5-6 and TRBJ2-3; TRBD1 aligns across 7 bases. The length of the CDR3 is 12 residues. Trimming removed 4 bases from V and 7 bases from J; junction bases left unmatched: 3. Germline V gene lookup returns CDR1 SGHDT and CDR2 YYEEEE. This CDR3 is CASSLQGNTQYF. The DNA of the CDR3 is TGTGCCAGCAGCCTACAGGGGAATACGCAGTATTTT.

This clonotype was detected ten times or more. This chain joins TRBV7-3 and TRBJ1-1; D not resolved. The CDR3 spans 16 residues. V lost 2 bases and J 3 bases, leaving 16 bases between the germline ends. Germline CDR1 reads SGHTA; CDR2 reads FQGTGA. The CDR3 spells CASSLFPRAVYTEAFF. In nucleotides, the CDR3 is TGTGCCAGCAGCTTATTCCCCCGCGCGGTATACACTGAAGCTTTCTTT.

This clonotype has at least ten counts. This chain uses TRBV7-8 with TRBJ2-5; D gene unclear. The CDR3 covers 14 residues. Trimming cost V 1 base and J 7 bases, with 13 bases left between them. Germline values: CDR1 SGHVS, CDR2 FQNEAQ. The CDR3 coding sequence is TGTGCCAGCAGCTTAGTCTGGCTGGCGACGACCCAGTACTTC. Translating it yields CASSLVWLATTQYF.

The genes are TRBV19 and TRBJ1-1; perhaps TRBD1 as D (5 bases). Per germline, CDR1 LNHDA and CDR2 SQIVND (reference sequence). The CDR3 contains 15 residues. The germline V and J ends were trimmed by 9 bases and 3 bases, with 20 bases remaining between them. This CDR3 reads CASQGLTLEDTEAFF. The CDR3 nucleotides are TGTGCCAGCCAGGGACTTACCCTGGAGGACACTGAAGCTTTCTTT.

This clonotype was detected ten times or more. The chain joins TRBV12-3 or TRBV12-4 to TRBJ2-2; D remains unclear. CDR3 length: 11 amino acids. V dropped 8 bases and J dropped 5 bases, with 6 bases sitting between them. The CDR3 DNA follows: TGTGCCAGCGACGGTACCGGGGAGCTGTTTTTT. Its protein is CASDGTGELFF.

In its sample, this clonotype was seen a few times. The gene calls are TRBV18 and TRBJ2-2; D unresolved. CDR3 length: 13 residues. Germline CDR1 KGHSH, CDR2 LQKENI. Deletions cut 1 base from V and 5 bases from J, with 5 bases between. CDR3 in amino acids: CASSPLHTGELFF. The DNA of the CDR3 is TGTGCCAGCTCACCACTCCATACCGGGGAGCTGTTTTTT.

This clonotype showed up many times. This chain uses TRBV29-1 with TRBJ2-7, with 11 bases that match TRBD1. CDR3 size: 16 residues. V lost 1 base to trimming and J lost 3 bases; unmatched junction nucleotides: 8. Germline V gene sequence: CDR1 SQVTM, CDR2 ANQGSEA. CDR3 nucleotides: TGCAGCGTTGAAGGGGGGACAGGGGGTAATATCTACGAGCAGTACTTC. Protein: CSVEGGTGGNIYEQYF.

This clonotype was recorded at least ten times. V gene TRBV11-2 combines with J gene TRBJ2-1; D gene ambiguous. Germline lookup yields CDR1 SGHAT and CDR2 FQNNGV. The CDR3 covers 13 residues. V lost 1 base and J 5 bases, leaving 6 bases between the germline ends. CDR3 in amino acids: CASSLGLNNEQFF. The DNA for the CDR3 is TGTGCCAGCAGCTTAGGCCTAAACAATGAGCAGTTCTTC.

This clonotype was found a few times. The rearrangement links TRBV6-5 to TRBJ2-3; 10 nucleotides align to TRBD1. The V segment lost 0 bases and the J segment 4 bases; nucleotides outside the gene matches: 4. Germline lookup yields CDR1 MNHEY and CDR2 SVGAGI. CDR3 size: 16 residues. The CDR3: CASSYSTGGVPDTQYF. The CDR3 region has the DNA TGTGCCAGCAGTTACTCGACAGGGGGCGTACCAGATACGCAGTATTTT.

This clonotype was detected ten times or more. V and J are TRBV24-1 and TRBJ2-2, with unresolved D. Per the germline V gene, CDR1 is KGHDR and CDR2 is SFDVKD. The ends were cut back, 8 bases at V and 7 bases at J, with 13 bases in the middle. The length of the CDR3 is 13 residues. Written as DNA, the CDR3 is TGTGCCACCACTTCTGACCCCGGCGGGGAGCTGTTTTTT. This codes for CATTSDPGGELFF.

The chain combines TRBV11-2 with TRBJ2-5; 7 bases line up with TRBD2. With 5 bases clipped from V and 4 bases from J, the junction kept 19 bases outside the gene matches. Per germline, CDR1 SGHAT and CDR2 FQNNGV. The CDR3 sequence is 18 residues long. CDR3 sequence: CASSPSRGGPPGGETQYF. DNA of the CDR3: TGTGCCAGCAGCCCCTCCCGCGGGGGACCCCCGGGAGGAGAGACCCAGTACTTC.

This clonotype was seen many times. The gene calls are TRBV20-1 and TRBJ2-7, with TRBD2 matching 10 bases. Germline V CDR1 and CDR2: DFQATT, SNEGSKA (reference sequence). This CDR3 spans 17 amino acids. The ends lost 4 bases at V and 4 bases at J; junction bases unmatched: 16. As DNA, the CDR3 is TGCAGTGCTAATATTCTAGCGGGAGAGTTTTCATTATACGAGCAGTACTTC. Translating it yields CSANILAGEFSLYEQYF.

The rearrangement links TRBV29-1 to TRBJ1-2; 8 positions agree with TRBD1. Germline V gives CDR1 SQVTM, CDR2 ANQGSEA. The CDR3 is made up of 11 amino acids. V was pared by 8 bases and J by 8 bases, with 7 bases of the junction left unmatched. The CDR3 region is CSTGRGLGYTF. CDR3 sequence (DNA): TGCAGCACCGGCAGGGGGCTAGGCTACACCTTC.

This clonotype was counted ten times or more. J is TRBJ1-6 and V is TRBV28; 7 bases are a match to TRBD1. J lost 9 bases, V lost 6 bases, and 5 bases had no gene match. Looked up from germline, CDR1 is MDHEN and CDR2 is SYDVKM. The CDR3 totals 13 residues. CDR3 DNA: TGTGCCAGCAGGACAGGGCTAGGTTCACCCCTCCACTTT. Protein: CASRTGLGSPLHF. Combining the CDR3 with reference TRBV28 and TRBJ1-6 gives the whole variable domain DVKVTQSSRYLVKRTGEKVFLECVQDMDHENMFWYRQDPGLGLRLIYFSYDVKMKEKGDIPEGYSVSREKKERFSLILESASTNQTSMYLCASRTGLGSPLHFGNGTRLTVT.

The table lists this clonotype with a few counts. The chain combines TRBV4-3 with TRBJ2-7; the match to TRBD2 covers 16 bases. The CDR3 is 16 amino acids. Looked up from germline, CDR1 is LGHNA and CDR2 is YSLEER. Losses at the gene ends were 4 bases for V and 3 bases for J; bases not matched to a gene: 3. The CDR3, as DNA: TGCGCCAGCAGCCCGGGACTAGCGGGGGGGCGCTACGAGCAGTACTTC. Protein sequence: CASSPGLAGGRYEQYF.